The 5 T cell receptor beta chains presented below share a single source sample, sequenced in a study of blood T cell repertoires in COVID-19. Libraries were prepared by immunoSEQ multiplex PCR; TCRdb keeps only in-frame clonotypes and omits some of them. The sample carries over 45,000 clones, approximately 92% recorded once. Sample: peripheral blood. Receptors originate from a woman aged 55-70 years with COVID-19, enrolled during active disease.

This clone was counted a single time. The gene calls are TRBV3-1 (or the pseudogene TRBV3-2) and TRBJ2-3; D possibly corresponds to TRBD2 (5 bases). This CDR3 is 16 amino acids long. Germline-derived CDR1 and CDR2 are LGHDT and YNNKEL (reference sequence). Trimming stripped 1 base from V and 2 bases from J, with 13 bases between. CDR3 in DNA: TGTGCCAGCAGCCAAGCATTGAGGGAAGCCACAGATACGCAGTATTTT. Translation gives CASSQALREATDTQYF.

The rearrangement joins TRBV12-3 or TRBV12-4 to TRBJ2-1; D possibly corresponds to TRBD2 (7 bases). V gave up 3 bases and J gave up 7 bases, with 10 bases separating them. This CDR3 comprises 13 residues. CDR3 in amino acids: CASSFGGANEQFF. In DNA form, the CDR3 reads TGTGCCAGCAGTTTTGGGGGGGCGAATGAGCAGTTCTTC.

This chain uses TRBV6-4 with TRBJ2-1; D possibly corresponds to TRBD2 (6 bases). The CDR3 is made up of 14 amino acids. The germline V and J ends were trimmed by 2 bases and 8 bases, with 13 bases remaining between them. Germline values: CDR1 MRHNA, CDR2 SNTAGT. The CDR3 nucleotides read TGTGCCAGCAGTGACGCCGGCGGGGACGATGAGCAGTTCTTC. Translating it yields CASSDAGGDDEQFF.

V is TRBV3-1 (or the pseudogene TRBV3-2) and J is TRBJ2-5, with 8 bases fitting TRBD2. The CDR3 runs to 17 residues. Per the germline V gene, CDR1 is LGHDT and CDR2 is YNNKEL (reference sequence). The V and J ends lost 0 bases and 4 bases, in that order; junction bases with no gene match: 10. The CDR3 DNA is TGTGCCAGCAGCCAAGAGGGCCCCGCAGCGGGAGTAGAGACCCAGTACTTC. Translated: CASSQEGPAAGVETQYF.

This rearrangement joins TRBV5-1 to TRBJ2-3; possibly TRBD1 for D (6 bases). The CDR3 covers 15 residues. Germline V CDR1 and CDR2: SGHRS, YFSETQ. Trimming cost V 4 bases and J 2 bases, with 14 bases left between them. The CDR3 protein is CASSPRTEYTDTQYF. The CDR3 region has the DNA TGCGCCAGCAGCCCTCGGACAGAATACACAGATACGCAGTATTTT.